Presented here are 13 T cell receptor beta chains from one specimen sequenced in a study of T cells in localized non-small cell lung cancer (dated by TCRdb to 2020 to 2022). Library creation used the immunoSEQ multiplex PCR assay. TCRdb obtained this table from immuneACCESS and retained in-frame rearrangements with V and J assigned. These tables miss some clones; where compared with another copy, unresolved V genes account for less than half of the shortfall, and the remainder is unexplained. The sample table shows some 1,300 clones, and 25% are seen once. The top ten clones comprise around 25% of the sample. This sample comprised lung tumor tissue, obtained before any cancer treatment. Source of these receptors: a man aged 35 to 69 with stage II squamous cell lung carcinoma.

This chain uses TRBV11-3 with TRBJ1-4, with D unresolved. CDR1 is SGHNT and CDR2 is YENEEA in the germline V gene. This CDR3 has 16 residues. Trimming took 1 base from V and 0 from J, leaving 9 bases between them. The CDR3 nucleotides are TGTGCCAGCAGCTTAGTGAGCAGAGCAACTAATGAAAAACTGTTTTTT. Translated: CASSLVSRATNEKLFF.

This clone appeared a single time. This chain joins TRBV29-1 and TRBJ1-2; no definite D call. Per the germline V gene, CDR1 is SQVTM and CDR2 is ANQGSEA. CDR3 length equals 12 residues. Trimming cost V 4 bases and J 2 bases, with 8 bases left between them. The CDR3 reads CSVVLENYGYTF. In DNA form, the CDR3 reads TGCAGCGTTGTACTCGAGAACTATGGCTACACCTTC.

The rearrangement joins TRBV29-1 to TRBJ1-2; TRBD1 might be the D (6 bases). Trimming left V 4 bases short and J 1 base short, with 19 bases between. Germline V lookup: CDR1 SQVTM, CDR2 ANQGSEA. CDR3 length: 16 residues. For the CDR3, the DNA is TGCAGCGTTGGAGGACAGTCTCAAATACTTAACTATGGCTACACCTTC. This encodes CSVGGQSQILNYGYTF.

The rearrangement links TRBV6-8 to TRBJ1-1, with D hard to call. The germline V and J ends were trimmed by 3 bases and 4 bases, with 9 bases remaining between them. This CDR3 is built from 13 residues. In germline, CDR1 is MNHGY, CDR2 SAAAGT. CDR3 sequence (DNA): TGTGCCAGCAGTTATCAAGGTATCACTGAAGCTTTCTTT. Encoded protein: CASSYQGITEAFF.

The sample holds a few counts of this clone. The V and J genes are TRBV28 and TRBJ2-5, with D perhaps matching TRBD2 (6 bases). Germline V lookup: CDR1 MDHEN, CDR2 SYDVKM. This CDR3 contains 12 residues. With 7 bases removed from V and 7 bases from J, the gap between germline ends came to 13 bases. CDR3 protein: CASTPPRGTQYF. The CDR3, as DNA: TGTGCCAGCACCCCCCCGCGGGGGACCCAGTACTTC.

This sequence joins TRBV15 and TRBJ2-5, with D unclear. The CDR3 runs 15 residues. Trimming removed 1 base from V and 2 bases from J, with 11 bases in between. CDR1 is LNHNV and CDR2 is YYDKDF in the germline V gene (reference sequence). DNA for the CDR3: TGTGCCACCAGCAGAGCCCAGATCACGCAAGAGACCCAGTACTTC. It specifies CATSRAQITQETQYF.

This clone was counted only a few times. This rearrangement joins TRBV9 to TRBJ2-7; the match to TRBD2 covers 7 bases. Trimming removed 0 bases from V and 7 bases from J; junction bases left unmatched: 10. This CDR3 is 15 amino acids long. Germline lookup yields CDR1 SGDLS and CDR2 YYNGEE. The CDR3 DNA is TGTGCCAGCAGCGTAGCGGGCCGATCCGGGGGGGAGCAGTACTTC. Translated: CASSVAGRSGGEQYF. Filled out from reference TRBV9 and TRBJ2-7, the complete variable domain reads DSGVTQTPKHLITATGQRVTLRCSPRSGDLSVYWYQQSLDQGLQFLIQYYNGEERAKGNILERFSAQQFPDLHSELNLSSLELGDSALYFCASSVAGRSGGEQYFGPGTRLTVT.

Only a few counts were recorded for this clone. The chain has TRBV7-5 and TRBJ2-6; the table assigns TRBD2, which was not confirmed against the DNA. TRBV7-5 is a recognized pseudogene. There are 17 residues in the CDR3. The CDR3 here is CASSPRMAPSGANVLTF. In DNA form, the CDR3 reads TGTGCTAGCAGCCCTAGGATGGCCCCCTCTGGGGCCAACGTCCTGACTTTC.

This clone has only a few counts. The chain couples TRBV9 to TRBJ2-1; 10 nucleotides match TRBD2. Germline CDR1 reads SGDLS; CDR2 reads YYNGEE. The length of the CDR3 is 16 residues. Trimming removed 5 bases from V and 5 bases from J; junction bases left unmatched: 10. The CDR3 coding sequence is TGTGCCAGCAGTACTTTTAGCGGGAGGTTGCACAATGAGCAGTTCTTC. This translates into CASSTFSGRLHNEQFF.

The CDR3 DNA reads as TGTGCCAGCAGGGGACAGAACACTGAAGCTTTCTTT. This gives the protein CASRGQNTEAFF. This chain uses TRBV6-8 with TRBJ1-1; D is perhaps TRBD1 (6 bases). V was clipped by 6 bases and J by 1 base, with 6 bases between them. This CDR3 has 12 residues. Germline V gene data show CDR1 as MNHGY and CDR2 as SAAAGT.

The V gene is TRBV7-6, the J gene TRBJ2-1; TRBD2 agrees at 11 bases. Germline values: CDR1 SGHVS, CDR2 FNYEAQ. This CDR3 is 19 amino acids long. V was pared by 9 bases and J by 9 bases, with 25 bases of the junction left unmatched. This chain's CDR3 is CARESGRAGTSGKGSEQFF. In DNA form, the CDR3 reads TGTGCCAGAGAGTCCGGCCGGGCAGGGACTAGCGGTAAGGGCAGTGAGCAGTTCTTC.

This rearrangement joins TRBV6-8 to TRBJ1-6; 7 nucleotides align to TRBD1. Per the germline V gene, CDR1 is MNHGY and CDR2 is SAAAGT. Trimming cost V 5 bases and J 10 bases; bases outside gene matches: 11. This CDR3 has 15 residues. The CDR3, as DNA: TGTGCCAGCAGTCCTACAGGGGATGTAATGTCACCCCTCCACTTT. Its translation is CASSPTGDVMSPLHF.

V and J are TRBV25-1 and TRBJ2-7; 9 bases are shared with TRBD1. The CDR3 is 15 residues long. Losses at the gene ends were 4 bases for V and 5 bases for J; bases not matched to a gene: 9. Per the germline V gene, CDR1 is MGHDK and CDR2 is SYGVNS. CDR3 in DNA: TGTGCCAGCAGTGGGACGGACAGGGGAGCTGACGAGCAGTACTTC. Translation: CASSGTDRGADEQYF.